Included here is one T cell receptor (beta chain) sequence, with context. What antigen it recognizes has not been identified. No base quality values were provided; no much bigger clone lies one nucleotide off. These data come from a study of regulatory T cells in long-lasting Graves disease (dated by TCRdb to the early 2020s). Regarding the research as a whole: Antithyroid drugs had been taken for less than 3 months by newly diagnosed Graves' disease patients. Peripheral blood TCR sequencing and RNA sequencing compared persistent Graves' disease patients with newly diagnosed Graves' disease patients. The study was conducted in China and was registered as a clinical trial. TCR sequencing covered some 13 persistent and 20 newly diagnosed Graves' disease patients, around 35 samples in total.

Library creation used multiplex PCR. The instrument was an Illumina HiSeq 4000. To build TCR beta libraries, CDR3 regions were amplified by Arm-PCR using iRepertoire HTBI primers. Before sequencing, the PCR products underwent gel purification. In the paper's pipeline: Across samples, about 63 TRBV and 15 or so TRBJ segments were identified and used for gene usage analysis of CDR3 amino acid clonotypes. Filtered high-quality paired reads were merged into contigs using COPE and FqMerger. BLAST was used to align contigs to IMGT TRBV, TRBD and TRBJ reference genes, with CDR3 defined following IMGT. Clonotypes above 0.1% frequency were classified as highly expanded clones. Repertoire diversity was measured by Shannon entropy, and V-J evenness by the Gini coefficient. Clonotypes shared by more than one individual were considered public. TCRdb itself trimmed the public reads at Q25 with fastp, ran MiXCR and retained productive beta chains. Identical CDR3 protein sequences are pooled into one entry, listed with their most common genes and DNA. TCRdb's processing, not the authors', yielded these V and J calls. The sample contains 560,000 or so distinct CDR3 sequences, about 16% of them found a single time. More than 10% of the sample belongs to the ten largest clones.

Results and caveats for the whole study, not just this receptor: TRBV28, TRBJ1-2 and TRBJ2-5 were preferentially used in persistent disease, while TRBV20-1 and TRBJ2-1 were favored in newly diagnosed disease. A larger number of public clonotypes was shared among persistent patients (approximately 3,000) than among newly diagnosed patients (roughly 970). Sequencing and analysis were limited to the TCR beta chain. Compared with newly diagnosed patients, persistent Graves' disease patients had lower TCR Shannon entropy and fewer highly expanded clones, which suggests clonal expansion. The authors noted that the small sample size was a limitation that may lower accuracy. The study examined only peripheral blood because the primary lesion, thyroid tissue, could not be accessed.

The label giving this sample's time point can be read as: newly diagnosed GD, antithyroid drugs for less than 3 months. For both TCR sequencing and RNA sequencing, RNA was extracted from PBMCs using TRIzol. The diagnosis of Graves' disease was made according to American Thyroid Association guidelines. Recruitment of patients was carried out at an endocrinology department in Xi'an, China. Each patient gave about 9.1 milliliters of peripheral blood, collected in an EDTA anticoagulant tube. PBMCs were isolated by Ficoll Paque Plus density gradient separation without further T cell sorting. An Agilent 2100 Bioanalyzer and agarose gel were used to assess RNA quality, and a NanoDrop 2000 was used to measure RNA concentration. V has 0 bases trimmed and J has 7 bases trimmed; junction bases matching no gene number 16. CDR1 LGHDT and CDR2 YNNKEL were looked up in the germline V gene (reference sequence). From the cysteine through the phenylalanine, the CDR3 covers 18 amino acids. The sequence is cut down to CDR3 DNA, 54 bases in frame from base 1.

This same sample was also part of a study on T cells in Graves' hyperthyroidism and ophthalmopathy. That second report states: Stable Graves' hyperthyroidism was defined as the absence of progression to ophthalmopathy over 18 months of follow-up. Hyperthyroidism patients were newly diagnosed, with disease duration under 2 months, and aged 18 to 65 years. Any patient with an uncontrolled infection, another autoimmune disease, pregnancy or lactation was excluded. Clinical symptoms, serum thyroxine and TRAb, thyroid ultrasound, and orbital computed tomography formed the basis for the diagnoses. A first-round RT-PCR of the TCR CDR3 used the HTBI primer set with the Qiagen OneStep RT-PCR kit. Most expanded thyroid clonotypes (frequency above 0.001) were also detected in blood, a finding suggesting that blood repertoires may reflect thyroid immune responses. In cross-validation, a model built on a 13 V-J signature told ophthalmopathy apart from stable hyperthyroidism with 87.88% sensitivity and about 81% specificity, and in testing the same model reached 80%/75%. In validation, the model predicted progression to ophthalmopathy with 55% to 71% sensitivity and 72% to 75% specificity, a median of around six months before onset. To identify distinguishing TCR V-J signatures, a discovery cohort of 100 or so patients was used, comprising some 45 with Graves' ophthalmopathy and some 60 with stable Graves' hyperthyroidism. Prospective prediction of ophthalmopathy was tested in an independent validation cohort consisting of some 20 hyperthyroidism patients and about 17 patients who later progressed to ophthalmopathy. The 90 to 100 discovery patients were randomly divided into training and test sets at a 7:3 ratio. Thyroid tissue and blood T-cell repertoires from more than five Graves' hyperthyroidism patients were also compared in the study. After sampling, hyperthyroidism patients received methimazole starting at 30 mg daily, and ophthalmopathy patients received high-dose intravenous methylprednisolone. Libraries were constructed in a second round of multiplex PCR, after which size selection and purification were performed. The libraries were sequenced on an Illumina HiSeq2000 using paired-end 100 bp reads. Raw data were processed with SOAPnuke, discarding reads with adapters, uncalled bases, mean Phred below 15, or no exact constant-primer or identifier match. COPE v1.2.5 was used to merge high-quality paired reads, and clonotypes were defined as unique nucleotide sequences. MiTCR v1.1 was used to align clonotypes to the IMGT TRBV, TRBD and TRBJ reference segments. Analysis was restricted to V-J combinations with a frequency above 0.0001, which covered 99.2% of repertoires. A TCS score was defined as the ratio of F50 (clonal expansion) to E x V (chaos), with BLOSUM62-based TCRdist applied between CDR3 peptides within each V-J. Welch's t-statistics and random forest reduced around 510 V-J features to roughly 13, which were used in a naive Bayes classifier (R e1071). Sample size was not statistically predetermined, and investigators were not blinded to group allocation. The paper describes TCR Vbeta CDR3 sequencing of about 140 peripheral blood samples, made up of roughly 40 ophthalmopathy patients, over 70 hyperthyroidism patients and roughly 17 progressor patients.

The receptor was isolated from a man younger than 35 with Graves disease. Donor details come from another sample of the same person, matched by shared clones. The receptor chain draws on TRBV3-1 and TRBJ2-7; TRBD1 matches 9 bases in the middle. The sequencing used peripheral blood mononuclear cells (PBMCs), collected at new diagnosis, from a patient treated with antithyroid drugs. Here is the DNA: TGTGCCAGCAGCCAAGATCGGGGACAGGGCCCTCATTCGGGGGAGCAGTACTTC. Its product reads: CASSQDRGQGPHSGEQYF.